The next 19 T cell receptor beta chains were all read from a single sample in a study of blood T cell repertoires in COVID-19 (dated by TCRdb to about 2020). The library was generated by the immunoSEQ multiplex PCR assay. What TCRdb holds here is the immuneACCESS table cut down to in-frame rearrangements. Part of the clones is not present; checked against another copy, under half of the missing clones reflect an unresolved V gene, and the others are unexplained. For this sample the table gives 350,000 or so clones, of which around 83% were detected only once. Together, the top ten hold around 3% of the sample. Source material: peripheral blood. The receptor source for this set is a man aged 25-45 years with active or convalescent COVID-19.

This rearrangement joins TRBV19 to TRBJ2-7, with 7 bases fitting TRBD1. The CDR3 sequence is 13 residues long. Germline CDR1 is LNHDA and CDR2 is SQIVND (reference sequence). V trimming: 4 bases; J trimming: 6 bases; junction bases outside the gene matches: 6. The CDR3 spells CASSTTTGLEQYF. The CDR3 DNA follows: TGTGCCAGTAGTACGACGACAGGGCTCGAGCAGTACTTC.

The rearrangement joins TRBV30 to TRBJ1-5; a possible D gene is TRBD1 (5 bases). The germline V gene encodes CDR1 GTSNPN and CDR2 SVGIG (reference sequence). The CDR3 has 14 amino acids. The V end was cut by 5 bases, the J end by 4 bases, with 15 bases between. The CDR3 loop reads CAWGSRPGNQPQHF. The CDR3 DNA sequence: TGTGCCTGGGGAAGTAGGCCAGGGAATCAGCCCCAGCATTTT.

This chain joins TRBV3-1 (or the pseudogene TRBV3-2) and TRBJ2-3, with 8 bases aligning to TRBD2. The J segment lost 6 bases and the V segment lost 7 bases, leaving 12 bases of the junction unmatched. Germline CDR1 LGHDT, CDR2 YNNKEL (reference sequence). The CDR3 consists of 15 residues. The CDR3 here is CASTPAGGWGDTQYF. The CDR3 nucleotides read TGTGCCAGCACCCCGGCGGGAGGCTGGGGGGATACGCAGTATTTT.

The chain employs TRBV6-6 and TRBJ1-1, with D perhaps matching TRBD1 (5 bases). Germline CDR1 reads MNHNY; CDR2 reads SVGAGI (reference sequence). The CDR3 spans 16 residues. V was clipped by 2 bases and J by 3 bases, with 16 bases between them. CDR3 amino acids: CASSYRSQGRDTEAFF. In DNA form, the CDR3 reads TGTGCCAGCAGTTACAGGAGTCAGGGCAGGGACACTGAAGCTTTCTTT.

The V and J genes are TRBV7-2 and TRBJ1-1, with D hard to call. The V and J ends lost 1 base and 1 base respectively, with 7 bases between them. CDR3 size: 14 residues. Looked up from germline, CDR1 is SGHTA and CDR2 is FQGNSA. This chain's CDR3 is CASSLDPRNTEAFF. CDR3 sequence (DNA): TGTGCCAGCAGCTTAGACCCGCGGAACACTGAAGCTTTCTTT.

This rearrangement joins TRBV7-2 to TRBJ1-5; D unresolved. CDR1 and CDR2 from the germline V gene are SGHTA and FQGNSA. V lost 5 bases and J lost 7, with 12 bases in between. This CDR3 is 13 amino acids long. The CDR3 region has the DNA TGTGCCAGCAGCACTGAGAATTCGCAGCCCCAGCATTTT. Translating it yields CASSTENSQPQHF. The whole variable domain, filled in from reference TRBV7-2 and TRBJ1-5, reads GAGVSQSPSNKVTEKGKDVELRCDPISGHTALYWYRQSLGQGLEFLIYFQGNSAPDKSGLPSDRFSAERTGGSVSTLTIQRTQQEDSAVYLCASSTENSQPQHFGDGTRLSIL.

The chain recombines TRBV3-1 (or the pseudogene TRBV3-2) with TRBJ2-4; the D gene is possibly TRBD2 (5 bases). This CDR3 contains 15 residues. Looked up from germline, CDR1 is LGHDT and CDR2 is YNNKEL (reference sequence). With 4 bases removed from V and 0 bases from J, the gap between germline ends came to 10 bases. CDR3: CASSRTDLAKNIQYF. Written as DNA, the CDR3 is TGTGCCAGCAGCCGGACGGACTTAGCCAAAAACATTCAGTACTTC.

The chain joins TRBV19 to TRBJ1-5; D is unresolved. CDR3 length: 12 amino acids. The V end was cut by 10 bases, the J end by 6 bases, with 13 bases between. Germline V CDR1 and CDR2: LNHDA, SQIVND (reference sequence). The CDR3 region is CATGHGGQPQHF. The CDR3 DNA is TGTGCCACCGGTCACGGCGGTCAGCCCCAGCATTTT.

The J gene is TRBJ2-2, the V gene TRBV30; a possible D gene is TRBD2 (6 bases). The CDR3 covers 16 residues. V lost 0 bases and J 5 bases, leaving 16 bases between the germline ends. Germline assignment: CDR1 GTSNPN and CDR2 SVGIG (reference sequence). This CDR3 reads CAWSVLGRTITGELFF. CDR3 bases: TGTGCCTGGAGTGTACTAGGACGGACTATTACCGGGGAGCTGTTTTTT.

The rearrangement links TRBV5-3 to TRBJ1-2; D is ambiguous. Being an ORF, TRBV5-3 has a function that is uncertain. Trimming removed 9 bases at V and 1 base at J, with 10 bases between. The CDR3 is 12 amino acids. This chain's CDR3 is CAKWSVNYGYTF. As DNA, the CDR3 is TGTGCCAAGTGGTCAGTTAACTATGGCTACACCTTC.

This chain uses TRBV7-3 with TRBJ1-1; maybe TRBD1 (5 bases). The germline V gene encodes CDR1 SGHTA and CDR2 FQGTGA. This CDR3 spans 14 amino acids. Trimming took 5 bases from V and 3 from J, leaving 13 bases between them. CDR3 bases: TGTGCCAGCAGCGACGGGGGGACGGACACTGAAGCTTTCTTT. Its protein is CASSDGGTDTEAFF.

This chain uses TRBV27 with TRBJ2-3; D possibly corresponds to TRBD1 (6 bases). Germline lookup yields CDR1 MNHEY and CDR2 SMNVEV (reference sequence). Trimming cost V 4 bases and J 5 bases, with 10 bases left between them. The CDR3 is 13 amino acids. In DNA, the CDR3 is TGTGCCAGCAGTTCAGGGGTGGAAGATACGCAGTATTTT. Translating it yields CASSSGVEDTQYF.

J is TRBJ1-5 and V is TRBV12-5; 9 bases are a match to TRBD1. From germline, CDR1 is LGHNT and CDR2 FRNRAP. The V gene end was trimmed by 5 bases and the J gene end by 1 base; junction bases not matched to a gene: 6. CDR3 size: 16 residues. CDR3 residues: CASGDRGTGSNQPQHF. In nucleotides, the CDR3 is TGTGCTAGTGGTGACAGGGGGACGGGCAGCAATCAGCCCCAGCATTTT.

The gene calls are TRBV7-2 and TRBJ1-1; D ambiguous. Trimming pared 0 bases from V and 0 bases from J, leaving 8 bases between. Germline assignment: CDR1 SGHTA and CDR2 FQGNSA. CDR3 length: 15 residues. CDR3 DNA: TGTGCCAGCAGCTTAGCAGGAGGGATGAACACTGAAGCTTTCTTT. Translation gives CASSLAGGMNTEAFF.

The chain recombines TRBV28 with TRBJ2-3, with TRBD2 identical over 7 bases. Looked up from germline, CDR1 is MDHEN and CDR2 is SYDVKM. V gave up 4 bases and J gave up 2 bases; unmatched junction bases: 6. The CDR3 has 15 residues. This chain's CDR3 is CASSSPAGVTDTQYF. CDR3 DNA: TGTGCCAGCAGTTCCCCCGCGGGAGTCACAGATACGCAGTATTTT.

On this clone: Because the CDR3's place on the DNA is in doubt, the DNA is left out and the CDR3 is given as listed by TCRdb. The chain links TRBV6-1 to TRBJ1-4; the DNA was not compared with TRBD1, the D call given in the table. Germline V gene data show CDR1 as MNHNS and CDR2 as SASEGT. Inclusive of both ends, the CDR3 amounts to 13 amino acids. CDR3 sequence reads: CASSEWGQGAVFF.

J is TRBJ2-5 and V is TRBV5-1, with TRBD1 identical over 10 bases. Trimming cost V 0 bases and J 5 bases; bases outside gene matches: 7. The CDR3 consists of 16 residues. The germline V gene encodes CDR1 SGHRS and CDR2 YFSETQ. CDR3 nucleotides: TGCGCCAGCAGCTTGGGCCGGACAGGGGGGTTGGAGACCCAGTACTTC. Translation: CASSLGRTGGLETQYF. Supplemented by reference TRBV5-1 and TRBJ2-5, the full variable domain reads KAGVTQTPRYLIKTRGQQVTLSCSPISGHRSVSWYQQTPGQGLQFLFEYFSETQRNKGNFPGRFSGRQFSNSRSEMNVSTLELGDSALYLCASSLGRTGGLETQYFGPGTRLLVL.

This chain uses TRBV5-1 with TRBJ2-7; 8 bases align to TRBD1. The CDR3 runs 14 residues. Germline V gives CDR1 SGHRS, CDR2 YFSETQ. With V trimmed by 2 bases and J by 1 base, 2 bases remained unmatched. The DNA for the CDR3 is TGCGCCAGCAGCTTCAGACAGGGGTCCTACGAGCAGTACTTC. Translated, it gives CASSFRQGSYEQYF.

V usage is TRBV6-1 and J usage is TRBJ2-1, with no clear D. Trimming removed 8 bases at V and 7 bases at J, with 9 bases between. The CDR3 sequence is 11 residues long. Germline V CDR1 and CDR2: MNHNS, SASEGT. The CDR3 nucleotides are TGTGCCAGCTCATACGCGAATGAGCAGTTCTTC. The encoded protein is CASSYANEQFF.